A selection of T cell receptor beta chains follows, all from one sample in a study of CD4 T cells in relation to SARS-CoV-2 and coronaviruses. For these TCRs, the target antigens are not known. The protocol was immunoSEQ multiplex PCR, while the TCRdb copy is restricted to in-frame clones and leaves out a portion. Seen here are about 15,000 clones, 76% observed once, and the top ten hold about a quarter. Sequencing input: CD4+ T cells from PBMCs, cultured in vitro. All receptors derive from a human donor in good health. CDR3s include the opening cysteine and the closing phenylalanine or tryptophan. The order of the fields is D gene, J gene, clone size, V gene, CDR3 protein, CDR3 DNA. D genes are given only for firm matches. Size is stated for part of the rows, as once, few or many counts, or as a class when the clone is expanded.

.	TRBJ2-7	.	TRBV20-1	CSASNGPSYEQYF	TGCAGTGCTAGTAACGGACCCTCCTACGAGCAGTACTTC
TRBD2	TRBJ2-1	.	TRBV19	CASSVIAGALRGNEQFF	TGTGCCAGTAGCGTCATAGCGGGAGCCCTTCGGGGCAATGAGCAGTTCTTC
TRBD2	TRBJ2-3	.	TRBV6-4	CASSAGTSDTDTQYF	TGTGCCAGCAGTGCCGGGACTAGCGACACAGATACGCAGTATTTT
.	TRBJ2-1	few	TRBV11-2	CASSLAGGPTYNEQFF	TGTGCCAGCAGCTTAGCCGGCGGTCCTACCTACAATGAGCAGTTCTTC
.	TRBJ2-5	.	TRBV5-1	CASSLTPTVQETQYF	TGCGCCAGCAGTTTGACCCCCACAGTACAAGAGACCCAGTACTTC
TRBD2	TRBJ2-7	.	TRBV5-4	CASSPGGQGMTYEQYF	TGTGCCAGCAGCCCGGGGGGGCAGGGGATGACCTACGAGCAGTACTTC
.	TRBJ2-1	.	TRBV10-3	CAISDRWEWELFGEQFF	TGTGCCATCAGTGATCGGTGGGAGTGGGAGTTATTCGGTGAGCAGTTCTTC
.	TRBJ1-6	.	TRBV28	CASSFSGNPYNSPLHF	TGTGCCAGCAGTTTTTCGGGGAACCCTTATAATTCACCCCTCCACTTT
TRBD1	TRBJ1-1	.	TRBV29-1	CSVVNRGKLNTEAFF	TGCAGCGTTGTGAACAGGGGAAAATTGAACACTGAAGCTTTCTTT
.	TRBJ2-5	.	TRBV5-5	CASSLPGNVETQYF	TGTGCCAGCAGCTTGCCGGGAAATGTGGAGACCCAGTACTTC
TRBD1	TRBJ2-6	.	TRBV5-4	CASSLQGALSGANVLTF	TGTGCCAGCAGCCTACAGGGGGCCCTCTCTGGGGCCAACGTCCTGACTTTC
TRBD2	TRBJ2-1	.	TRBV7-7	CASSPRGVAGVNNEQFF	TGTGCCAGCAGCCCTAGAGGGGTAGCGGGAGTAAATAATGAGCAGTTCTTC
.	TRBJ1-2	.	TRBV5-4	CASSQQGINGYTF	TGTGCCAGCAGCCAACAGGGAATTAATGGCTACACCTTC
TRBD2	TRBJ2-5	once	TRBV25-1	CASAGLAGGPGETQYF	TGTGCCAGCGCAGGACTAGCGGGAGGTCCGGGGGAGACCCAGTACTTC
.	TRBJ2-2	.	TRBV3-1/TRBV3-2	CASSQVPATGELFF	TGTGCCAGCAGCCAAGTCCCAGCCACCGGGGAGCTGTTTTTT
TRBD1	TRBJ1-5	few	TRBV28	CASSLLGTGVHQPQHF	TGTGCCAGCAGTTTATTAGGGACAGGGGTTCATCAGCCCCAGCATTTT
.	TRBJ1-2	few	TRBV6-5	CASTEGQGYYGYTF	TGTGCCAGCACCGAGGGCCAGGGTTACTATGGCTACACCTTC
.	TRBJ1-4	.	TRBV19	CASSIGTGYRNEKLFF	TGTGCCAGTAGTATAGGTACAGGGTATAGGAATGAAAAACTGTTTTTT
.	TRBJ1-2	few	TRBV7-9	CASSLGGGDYGYTF	TGTGCCAGCAGCTTAGGCGGGGGGGACTATGGCTACACCTTC
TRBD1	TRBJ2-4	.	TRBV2	CASRLGQTNIQYF	TGTGCCAGCAGACTGGGACAGACTAACATTCAGTACTTC
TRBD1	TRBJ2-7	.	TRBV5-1	CASSWGDRAGEQYF	TGCGCCAGCAGCTGGGGGGACAGGGCGGGTGAGCAGTACTTC
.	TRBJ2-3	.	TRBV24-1	CATSDPGSDSTQYF	TGTGCCACCAGTGATCCCGGATCCGACTCTACGCAGTATTTT
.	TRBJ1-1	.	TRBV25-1	CASSETGRVNTEAFF	TGTGCCAGCAGTGAAACGGGCAGGGTGAACACTGAAGCTTTCTTT
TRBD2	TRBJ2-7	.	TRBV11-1	CASSRGLAGSYEQYF	TGTGCCAGCAGCCGGGGACTAGCGGGATCCTACGAGCAGTACTTC
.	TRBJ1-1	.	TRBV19	CASSTLKQFSEAFF	TGTGCCAGTAGTACCCTGAAACAGTTTTCTGAAGCTTTCTTT
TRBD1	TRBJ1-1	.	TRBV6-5	CASRGQPGTEAFF	TGTGCCAGCAGGGGACAGCCAGGCACTGAAGCTTTCTTT
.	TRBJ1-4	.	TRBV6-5	CASRAGPREEKLFF	TGTGCCAGCAGAGCCGGGCCCAGAGAGGAAAAACTGTTTTTT
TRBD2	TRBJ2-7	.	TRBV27	CASSSTAGIYEQYF	TGTGCCAGCAGTTCGACAGCGGGGATCTACGAGCAGTACTTC
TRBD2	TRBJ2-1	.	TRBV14	CASSLLGLAEDEQFF	TGTGCCAGCAGCCTGCTGGGGCTAGCGGAGGATGAGCAGTTCTTC
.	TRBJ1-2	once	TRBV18	CASSPAASIYGYTF	TGTGCCAGCTCACCGGCCGCCAGTATCTATGGCTACACCTTC
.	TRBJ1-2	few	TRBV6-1	CASRDSYGYTF	TGTGCCAGCAGGGACAGCTATGGCTACACCTTC
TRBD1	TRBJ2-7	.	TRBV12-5	CASGPGQGYYEQYF	TGTGCTAGTGGTCCGGGACAGGGTTACTACGAGCAGTACTTC